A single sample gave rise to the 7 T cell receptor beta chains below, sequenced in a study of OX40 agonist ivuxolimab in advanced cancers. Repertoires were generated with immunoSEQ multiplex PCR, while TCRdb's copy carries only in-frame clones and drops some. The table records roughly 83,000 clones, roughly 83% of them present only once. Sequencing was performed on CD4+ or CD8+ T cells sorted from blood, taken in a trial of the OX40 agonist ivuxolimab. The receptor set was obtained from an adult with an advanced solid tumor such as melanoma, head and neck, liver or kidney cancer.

Written as DNA, the CDR3 is TGTGCCAGCAGCCCTGGCCCCACCAACTATGGCTACACCTTC. It specifies CASSPGPTNYGYTF. The J gene is TRBJ1-2, the V gene TRBV5-6, with D unresolved. Germline CDR1 SGHDT, CDR2 YYEEEE. The CDR3 sequence is 14 residues long. With 4 bases removed from V and 2 bases from J, the gap between germline ends came to 12 bases.

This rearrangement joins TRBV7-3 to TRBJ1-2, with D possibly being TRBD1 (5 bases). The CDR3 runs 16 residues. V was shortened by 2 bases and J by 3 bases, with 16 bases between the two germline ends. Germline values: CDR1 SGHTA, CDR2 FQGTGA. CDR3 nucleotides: TGTGCCAGCAGCTTAGGGGGGTCAGACGTTTACTATGGCTACACCTTC. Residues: CASSLGGSDVYYGYTF.

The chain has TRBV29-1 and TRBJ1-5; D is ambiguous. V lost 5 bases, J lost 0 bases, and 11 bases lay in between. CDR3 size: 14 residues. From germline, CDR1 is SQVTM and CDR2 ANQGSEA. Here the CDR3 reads CSVSFGNSNQPQHF. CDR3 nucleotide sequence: TGCAGCGTTTCCTTTGGGAATAGCAATCAGCCCCAGCATTTT.

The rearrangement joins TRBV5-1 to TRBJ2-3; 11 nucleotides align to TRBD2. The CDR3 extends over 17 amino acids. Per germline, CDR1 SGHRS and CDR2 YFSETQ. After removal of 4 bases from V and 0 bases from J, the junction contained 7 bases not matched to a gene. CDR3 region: CASSETSGAASTDTQYF. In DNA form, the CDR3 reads TGCGCCAGCAGCGAGACTAGCGGGGCGGCTAGCACAGATACGCAGTATTTT.

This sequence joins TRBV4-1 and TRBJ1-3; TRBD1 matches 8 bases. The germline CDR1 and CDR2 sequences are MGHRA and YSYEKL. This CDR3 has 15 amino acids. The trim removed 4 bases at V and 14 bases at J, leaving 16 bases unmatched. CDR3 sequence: CASSLGSTQGASVYF. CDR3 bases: TGCGCCAGCAGCCTAGGCTCAACCCAGGGGGCCTCGGTATATTTT.

The CDR3 DNA is TGTGCCTGCACCACAGGGGGCCGGGGTCAGCCCCAGCATTTT. Translation gives CACTTGGRGQPQHF. The chain uses TRBV30 and TRBJ1-5; 9 bases match TRBD1. The CDR3 length is 14 residues. Trimming at V came to 6 bases and at J to 6 bases, leaving 9 bases not matched to a gene. CDR1 is GTSNPN, CDR2 SVGIG, per germline (reference sequence).

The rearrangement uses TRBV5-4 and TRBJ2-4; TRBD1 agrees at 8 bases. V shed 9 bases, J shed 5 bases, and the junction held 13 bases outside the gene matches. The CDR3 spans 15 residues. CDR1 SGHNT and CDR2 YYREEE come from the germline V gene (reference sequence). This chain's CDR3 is CATQSTGVGENIQYF. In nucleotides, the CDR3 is TGTGCCACCCAGTCGACAGGGGTCGGAGAAAACATTCAGTACTTC.